The 15 T cell receptor beta chains given below trace back to one sample, sequenced in a study of blood T cells in healthy people across ages. It was with a sample-barcoded 5' primer and a J-beta primer mix that a second PCR of about 6 to 12 cycles was run. TCRdb ran MiXCR on the 5' RACE reads and lists one entry per CDR3 protein. Of around 790,000 distinct CDR3 sequences listed, approximately 48% are singletons. Sequences were obtained from blood. The origin of the receptors is a man aged 55 to 70 in good health.

V usage is TRBV6-2 or TRBV6-3 and J usage is TRBJ2-1; D may match TRBD1 or TRBD2 (6 bases each). The CDR3 consists of 16 residues. From germline, CDR1 is MNHEY and CDR2 SVGEGT. The ends were cut back, 6 bases at V and 0 bases at J, with 15 bases in the middle. In nucleotides, the CDR3 is TGTGCCAGCAGCCTTGGGGGGCTCAGCTCCTACAATGAGCAGTTCTTC. This gives the protein CASSLGGLSSYNEQFF.

The chain links TRBV28 to TRBJ2-5; D might be TRBD2 (6 bases). The J call may be in error: the DNA end matches TRBJ2-7 better. Germline assignment: CDR1 MDHEN and CDR2 SYDVKM. The CDR3 has 13 amino acids. DNA of the CDR3: TGTGCCACCCATGAGGTGATGGAGGGCGAGCAGTACTTC. Protein product: CATHEVMEGEQYF.

This chain links TRBV5-8 with TRBJ2-1, with D possibly TRBD2 on 5 matching bases. The CDR3 has 17 residues. Trimming took off 2 bases at V and 4 bases at J, with 19 bases between the two ends. The germline gives CDR1 SGHTS, CDR2 YDEGEE. The CDR3 here is CASSFLVSGRRYNEQFF. Here the CDR3 DNA reads TGTGCCAGCAGCTTTCTAGTCTCCGGGCGGAGGTACAATGAGCAGTTCTTC. Full variable domain (rest looked up from reference TRBV5-8 and TRBJ2-1): EAGVTQSPTHLIKTRGQQATLRCSPISGHTSVYWYQQALGLGLQFLLWYDEGEERNRGNFPPRFSGRQFPNYSSELNVNALELEDSALYLCASSFLVSGRRYNEQFFGPGTRLTVL.

This clonotype was observed at least ten times. V and J are TRBV2 and TRBJ2-5; 9 bases are shared with TRBD2. The junction had 7 bases not matched to a gene; V was cut back by 6 bases and J by 2 bases. This CDR3 comprises 15 residues. The V gene's germline CDR1 is SNHLY and CDR2 FYNNEI. The CDR3 DNA sequence: TGTGCCAGCAGGGCTAGCGGGGTGATACAAGAGACCCAGTACTTC. Its protein is CASRASGVIQETQYF.

This clonotype was counted a few times. The chain links TRBV15 to TRBJ2-5; 10 bases agree with TRBD1. Germline CDR1 LNHNV, CDR2 YYDKDF (reference sequence). The CDR3 is 16 amino acids. The V and J ends lost 1 base and 2 bases, in that order; junction bases with no gene match: 4. The chain's CDR3 is CATSRADRGIQETQYF. The CDR3 coding sequence is TGTGCCACCAGCAGAGCGGACAGGGGGATACAAGAGACCCAGTACTTC.

Of note for this clonotype: One junction end disagrees with the germline gene, perhaps due to a read error. V gene TRBV7-3 combines with J gene TRBJ1-1; unclear D gene. This CDR3 region has 14 residues. Germline V gene data show CDR1 as SGHTA and CDR2 as FQGTGA. CDR3 DNA: TGTGCCAGCAGCTTAATGGCAGTGAACGCTGAAGCTTTCTTT. Its translation is CASSLMAVNAEAFF.

The CDR3 coding sequence is TGCGCCAGCAGCTTAACGACTGGGAATTCACCCCTCCACTTT. Translated, it gives CASSLTTGNSPLHF. This chain joins TRBV5-1 and TRBJ1-6; D gene ambiguous. There are 14 residues in the CDR3. Germline loops: CDR1 SGHRS, CDR2 YFSETQ. Trimming took 2 bases from V and 7 from J, leaving 10 bases between them.

The sample holds a few counts of this clonotype. The chain joins TRBV15 to TRBJ2-3; 9 nucleotides agree with TRBD1. With V trimmed by 4 bases and J by 5 bases, 7 bases remained unmatched. The CDR3 loop spans 15 amino acids. CDR1 is LNHNV, CDR2 YYDKDF, per germline (reference sequence). CDR3 DNA sequence: TGTGCCACCAGCAAGAGCGGGACAGGGATAGATACGCAGTATTTT. Residues: CATSKSGTGIDTQYF.

As regards this clonotype: With a much larger clone just one base away, this may be a read error. V usage is TRBV29-1 and J usage is TRBJ2-4; TRBD2 is a possible D gene (5 bases). This CDR3 is 13 amino acids long. CDR1 and CDR2 from the germline V gene are SQVTM and ANQGSEA. CDR3 DNA sequence: TGCGGCGTTGTAGAGGGCGCCCAAAACATTCAGTACTTC. This gives the protein CGVVEGAQNIQYF.

The chain joins TRBV20-1 to TRBJ2-7; 7 nucleotides align to TRBD1. CDR1 DFQATT and CDR2 SNEGSKA come from the germline V gene (reference sequence). This CDR3 contains 14 residues. The ends lost 3 bases at V and 2 bases at J; junction bases unmatched: 7. The CDR3, as DNA: TGCAGTGCTAGGGGGACAGATTTGCCCTACGAGCAGTACTTC. Protein sequence: CSARGTDLPYEQYF.

This sequence joins TRBV12-3 or TRBV12-4 and TRBJ2-1; the D gene is possibly TRBD2 (6 bases). The CDR3 runs to 14 residues. Trimming shortened V by 5 bases and J by 8 bases, and 16 bases separated the two germline ends. CDR3 residues: CASSRLGVEDEQFF. The CDR3 DNA is TGTGCCAGCAGTCGACTAGGGGTGGAGGATGAGCAGTTCTTC.

V gene TRBV7-2 combines with J gene TRBJ2-3, with D possibly being TRBD2 (6 bases). The length of the CDR3 is 16 residues. Between the trimmed V and J ends, which lost 1 base and 3 bases, there was a span of 14 bases. The V gene's germline CDR1 is SGHTA and CDR2 FQGNSA. CDR3 coding DNA: TGTGCCAGCAGCTTAGACACGGGAGCTATAACAGATACGCAGTATTTT. It encodes CASSLDTGAITDTQYF.

This clonotype was seen more than once but under ten times. This rearrangement joins TRBV7-9 to TRBJ2-1; unclear D gene. Germline V lookup: CDR1 SEHNR, CDR2 FQNEAQ (reference sequence). Trimming shortened V by 1 base and J by 4 bases, and 8 bases separated the two germline ends. The CDR3 consists of 14 residues. CDR3: CASSLVVGYNEQFF. As DNA, the CDR3 is TGTGCCAGCAGCTTAGTAGTAGGATACAATGAGCAGTTCTTC.

This sequence joins TRBV3-1 and TRBJ2-5; 8 bases line up with TRBD2. The CDR3 sequence is 14 residues long. The germline V gene has CDR1 LGHDT and CDR2 YNNKEL (reference sequence). V gave up 2 bases and J gave up 6 bases; unmatched junction bases: 5. CDR3: CASSQPGTSKTQYF. The CDR3 DNA follows: TGTGCCAGCAGCCAACCCGGGACTAGTAAGACCCAGTACTTC.

In its sample, this clonotype was seen once. The rearrangement uses TRBV20-1 and TRBJ1-1; D not certain. The length of the CDR3 is 13 residues. V was trimmed by 0 bases and J by 1 base, leaving 6 bases between them. The germline CDR1 and CDR2 sequences are DFQATT and SNEGSKA (reference sequence). CDR3 coding DNA: TGCAGTGCTAGAGATCCGGAGAACACTGAAGCTTTCTTT. It codes for CSARDPENTEAFF.